This is a list of T cell receptor beta chains from one sample in a study of shared clonotypes between healthy human individuals. Libraries were prepared by immunoSEQ multiplex PCR; TCRdb keeps only in-frame clonotypes and omits some of them. The table records 800,000 to 950,000 clones, approximately 96% of them present only once. The sequenced sample was naive CD8+ T cells sorted from blood. All receptors come from a man aged 30-40 years in good health. The CDR3 runs from the conserved cysteine through the conserved F or W. The order of the fields is D gene, V gene, J gene, clone size, CDR3 DNA, CDR3 protein. The D gene is left open where the match is weak. A clone size is listed for some rows: how often the clone was seen (once, few, many), or a class if it is expanded.

D gene: TRBD2; V gene: TRBV6-5; J gene: TRBJ2-1; clone size: NA; CDR3 DNA: TGTGCCAGCAGGGGGACTAGCCAATTTGAGCAGTTCTTC; CDR3 protein: CASRGTSQFEQFF
D gene: TRBD1; V gene: TRBV4-1; J gene: TRBJ2-5; clone size: NA; CDR3 DNA: TGCGCCAGCAGCCTCGGACAGGGGGCTGGGGAGACCCAGTACTTC; CDR3 protein: CASSLGQGAGETQYF
D gene: NA; V gene: TRBV6-5; J gene: TRBJ1-4; clone size: NA; CDR3 DNA: TGTGCCACAGCCCCCGGACTTCTCCCAGGGGAAAAACTGTTTTTT; CDR3 protein: CATAPGLLPGEKLFF
D gene: NA; V gene: TRBV7-9; J gene: TRBJ1-2; clone size: NA; CDR3 DNA: TGTGCCAGCAGCTTAGCGACGGGAAGGCTCTATGGCTACACCTTC; CDR3 protein: CASSLATGRLYGYTF
D gene: NA; V gene: TRBV30; J gene: TRBJ1-1; clone size: NA; CDR3 DNA: TGTGCCTGGATCAAGGTTGGTGAAGCTTTCTTT; CDR3 protein: CAWIKVGEAFF
D gene: TRBD1; V gene: TRBV27; J gene: TRBJ2-2; clone size: NA; CDR3 DNA: TGTGCCAGCCTGGGACAGGGCGAAAACACCGGGGAGCTGTTTTTT; CDR3 protein: CASLGQGENTGELFF
D gene: NA; V gene: TRBV5-1; J gene: TRBJ1-4; clone size: NA; CDR3 DNA: TGCGCCAGCAGCTTGGAAGGGATCGGGTATGAAAAACTGTTTTTT; CDR3 protein: CASSLEGIGYEKLFF
D gene: NA; V gene: TRBV27; J gene: TRBJ2-7; clone size: NA; CDR3 DNA: TGTGCCAGCAGTTTAGGGCAGGGCCCCTACGAGCAGTACTTC; CDR3 protein: CASSLGQGPYEQYF
D gene: NA; V gene: TRBV27; J gene: TRBJ2-6; clone size: NA; CDR3 DNA: TGTGCCAGCAGTTTTTTCGGTACTGGGGCCAACGTCCTGACTTTC; CDR3 protein: CASSFFGTGANVLTF
D gene: NA; V gene: TRBV6-5; J gene: TRBJ2-7; clone size: once; CDR3 DNA: TGTGCCAGCAGGCAACAGAGTTGGGAGTACGAGCAGTACTTC; CDR3 protein: CASRQQSWEYEQYF
D gene: TRBD2; V gene: TRBV13; J gene: TRBJ2-3; clone size: NA; CDR3 DNA: TGTGCCAGCAGCCGAACCCCTAGCGGGAGGGCCGCAGATACGCAGTATTTT; CDR3 protein: CASSRTPSGRAADTQYF
D gene: TRBD2; V gene: TRBV5-5; J gene: TRBJ2-3; clone size: NA; CDR3 DNA: TGTGCCAGCAGCCCTTTAACTAGCGGGAGCACAGATACGCAGTATTTT; CDR3 protein: CASSPLTSGSTDTQYF
D gene: TRBD2; V gene: TRBV6-5; J gene: TRBJ2-7; clone size: NA; CDR3 DNA: TGTGCCGATCTGATCCCGAGCGGGAAAGCCTACGAGCAGTACTTC; CDR3 protein: CADLIPSGKAYEQYF
D gene: NA; V gene: TRBV11-3; J gene: TRBJ2-7; clone size: few; CDR3 DNA: TGTGCCAGCAGCCCGGGGGACGGAACGATCGAGCAGTACTTC; CDR3 protein: CASSPGDGTIEQYF
D gene: TRBD1; V gene: TRBV29-1; J gene: TRBJ1-4; clone size: NA; CDR3 DNA: TGCAGCGTTGAAGCCCCCGGACAGGGGGCTAATGAAAAACTGTTTTTT; CDR3 protein: CSVEAPGQGANEKLFF
D gene: NA; V gene: TRBV7-6; J gene: TRBJ2-1; clone size: NA; CDR3 DNA: TGTGCCAGCAGCTTAGTGGGGGAGTCCTACAATGAGCAGTTCTTC; CDR3 protein: CASSLVGESYNEQFF